This T cell receptor beta chain was captured in a study of cytomegalovirus exposure and HLA in healthy donors. 60 Vbeta and 13 Jbeta primers were used in PCR. Original data processing: An analysis that came later counted some 80 million unique TCR beta chains, around 12 million shared. Here immunoSEQ multiplex PCR was the method, and the copy in TCRdb shows in-frame clones only, minus some. V, J and clone size reflect that table, while D and trimming were determined from the DNA. The sample lists some 140,000 clones, approximately 80% occurring once. Regarding this clone: The antigen is not known.

General study points: TCR beta chains numbering more than 150 were designated cytomegalovirus-associated.

The CDR3 runs to 14 residues. Germline-derived CDR1 and CDR2 are MNHEY and SVGAGI. V was clipped by 6 bases and J by 6 bases, with 14 bases between them. The rearrangement links TRBV6-5 to TRBJ2-2; D may be TRBD2 (6 bases). The material sequenced was PBMCs. The sequence was collected from a man aged 25 to 40 in good health and CMV-seropositive. The CDR3: CASSRGSSAGELFF. The CDR3 DNA reads TGTGCCAGCAGCCGGGGATCTAGCGCCGGGGAGCTGTTTTTT.